One and the same sample provided the 10 T cell receptor beta chains below, sequenced in a study of control samples from healthy donors and cancer patients. Assay: immunoSEQ multiplex PCR; the TCRdb copy retains only in-frame clones and omits some. The sample lists 150,000 to 200,000 clones; around 94% were seen once. Sequencing used blood. The source of these receptors is a woman between 18 and 30 years old in good health.

J is TRBJ2-7 and V is TRBV6-5, with D hard to call. CDR1 is MNHEY, CDR2 SVGAGI, per germline. The V gene lost 4 bases and the J gene lost 1 base, with 14 bases spanning the gap. The CDR3 totals 15 residues. The CDR3 is CASSSVLYPSYEQYF. CDR3 DNA: TGTGCCAGCAGTTCCGTACTTTACCCTTCCTACGAGCAGTACTTC.

The gene calls are TRBV28 and TRBJ2-1, with a possible D match to TRBD1 (6 bases). From germline, CDR1 is MDHEN and CDR2 SYDVKM. This CDR3 is built from 11 residues. Between the trimmed V and J ends, which lost 9 bases and 8 bases, there was a span of 11 bases. CDR3 amino acids: CASRDTYEQFF. As DNA, the CDR3 is TGTGCCAGTAGGGACACCTATGAGCAGTTCTTC.

The chain links TRBV11-2 to TRBJ2-2; D is perhaps TRBD1 (5 bases). The CDR3 sequence is 14 residues long. Germline V gene lookup returns CDR1 SGHAT and CDR2 FQNNGV. The germline V and J ends were trimmed by 8 bases and 1 base, with 11 bases remaining between them. For the CDR3, the DNA is TGTGCCAGCTATTACACAGGGAACACCGGGGAGCTGTTTTTT. Residues: CASYYTGNTGELFF. Variable domain in full (rest from reference TRBV11-2 and TRBJ2-2): EAGVAQSPRYKIIEKRQSVAFWCNPISGHATLYWYQQILGQGPKLLIQFQNNGVVDDSQLPKDRFSAERLKGVDSTLKIQPAKLEDSAVYLCASYYTGNTGELFFGEGSRLTVL.

The V and J genes are TRBV9 and TRBJ2-1; a weak D match, TRBD1 (5 bases). The CDR3 consists of 17 residues. V dropped 0 bases and J dropped 2 bases, with 15 bases sitting between them. The germline gives CDR1 SGDLS, CDR2 YYNGEE. The CDR3 region is CASSVGGVGIAYNEQFF. CDR3 nucleotides: TGTGCCAGCAGCGTAGGGGGCGTGGGGATAGCCTACAATGAGCAGTTCTTC.

Only one count was recorded for this clone. V is TRBV5-4 and J is TRBJ2-7, with D unclear. Germline CDR1 and CDR2: SGHNT and YYREEE (reference sequence). The germline V and J ends were trimmed by 2 bases and 5 bases, with 5 bases remaining between them. The CDR3 length is 11 residues. DNA for the CDR3: TGTGCCAGCAGCTTAAGTGACGAGCAGTACTTC. This gives the protein CASSLSDEQYF.

V gene TRBV2 combines with J gene TRBJ1-1, with 7 nucleotides matching TRBD1. Germline V gene lookup returns CDR1 SNHLY and CDR2 FYNNEI. V shed 2 bases, J shed 8 bases, and the junction held 5 bases outside the gene matches. The CDR3 contains 13 residues. Here the CDR3 reads CASSERGGREAFF. Here the CDR3 DNA reads TGTGCCAGCAGTGAAAGAGGGGGCCGCGAAGCTTTCTTT.

The chain combines TRBV11-2 with TRBJ2-1; unclear D gene. The CDR3 covers 12 residues. Deletions cut 4 bases from V and 4 bases from J, with 5 bases between. Germline loops: CDR1 SGHAT, CDR2 FQNNGV. The chain's CDR3 is CASSSTYNEQFF. The CDR3 DNA is TGTGCCAGCAGCTCCACGTACAATGAGCAGTTCTTC.

The V and J genes are TRBV20-1 and TRBJ2-7, with 7 bases lining up with TRBD2. The CDR3 sequence is 14 residues long. Germline lookup yields CDR1 DFQATT and CDR2 SNEGSKA (reference sequence). Trimming at V came to 3 bases and at J to 3 bases, leaving 8 bases not matched to a gene. CDR3 sequence reads: CSASRFGGNYEQYF. CDR3 DNA: TGCAGTGCTAGTCGATTCGGGGGGAACTACGAGCAGTACTTC.

In the case of this clone: At one end, the junction sequence differs from germline, possibly due to a read error. The CDR3 DNA reads as TGTGCCAGCTACCGGGACAGGGAGGATAGGCACTTC. This codes for CASYRDREDRHF. The gene calls are TRBV9 and TRBJ2-7; 9 bases match TRBD1. The germline gives CDR1 SGDLS, CDR2 YYNGEE. The CDR3 has 12 residues.

This chain connects TRBV28 to TRBJ1-1; D remains ambiguous. The V and J ends lost 4 bases and 2 bases respectively, with 11 bases between them. The CDR3 runs 14 residues. The germline gives CDR1 MDHEN, CDR2 SYDVKM. The CDR3 coding sequence is TGTGCCAGCAGTTCCCCATACAGCAACACTGAAGCTTTCTTT. This translates into CASSSPYSNTEAFF.